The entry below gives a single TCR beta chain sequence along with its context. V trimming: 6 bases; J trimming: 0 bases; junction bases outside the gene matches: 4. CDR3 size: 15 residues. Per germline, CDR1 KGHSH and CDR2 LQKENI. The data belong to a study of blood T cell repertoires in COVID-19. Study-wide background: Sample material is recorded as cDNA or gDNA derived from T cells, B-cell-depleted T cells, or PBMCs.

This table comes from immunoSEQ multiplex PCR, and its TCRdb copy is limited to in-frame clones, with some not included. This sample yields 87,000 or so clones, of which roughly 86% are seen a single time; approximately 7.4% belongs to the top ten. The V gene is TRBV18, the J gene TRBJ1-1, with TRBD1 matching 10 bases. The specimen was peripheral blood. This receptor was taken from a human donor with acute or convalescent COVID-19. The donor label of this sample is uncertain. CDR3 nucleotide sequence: TGTGCCAGCTCCGGACAGGGGGACATGAACACTGAAGCTTTCTTT. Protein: CASSGQGDMNTEAFF.